This T cell receptor beta chain derives from a study of blood T cell repertoires in COVID-19. About the study: The United States, Italy and Spain provided the acute and convalescent COVID-19 samples.

V was pared by 8 bases and J by 6 bases, with 13 bases between. The germline gives CDR1 MDHEN, CDR2 SYDVKM. This CDR3 region has 12 residues. Assay: immunoSEQ multiplex PCR; the TCRdb copy retains only in-frame clones and omits some. Counted here are 150,000 to 200,000 clones, roughly 84% occurring once; the ten biggest clones make up 7%. Followed over time, Seattle patients had been enrolled while infection was active. This clonotype was obtained from a woman in her 40s with COVID-19, enrolled during active disease. The chain is built from TRBV28 and TRBJ1-2; possibly TRBD1 for D (5 bases). The sequenced sample was peripheral blood. The CDR3 DNA reads as TGTGCCAGCGGGGCAGCGCAGGATGGCTACACCTTC. The encoded protein is CASGAAQDGYTF.